Shown below are 21 T cell receptor beta chains from a single sample sequenced in a study of blood T cell repertoires in COVID-19. Some clones are missing from TCRdb's copy, which holds only in-frame ones; the method was immunoSEQ multiplex PCR. The table has some 170,000 clones, over 75% seen once. The specimen was PBMCs or T cells enriched from blood (not recorded which). These receptors originate from a human donor with acute COVID-19. The donor label of this sample is uncertain.

The chain recombines TRBV6-4 with TRBJ2-2; 7 bases map to TRBD1. Germline-derived CDR1 and CDR2 are MRHNA and SNTAGT. J was trimmed by 5 bases and V by 6 bases; bases with no gene match: 6. The CDR3 spans 14 residues. The CDR3 spells CASRMTGQTGELFF. The CDR3 DNA sequence: TGTGCCAGCAGGATGACAGGGCAAACCGGGGAGCTGTTTTTT.

In DNA form, the CDR3 reads TGTGCCAGCAGTTCAGAAGGGGCAGTTATGAACACTGAAGCTTTCTTT. Amino acid sequence: CASSSEGAVMNTEAFF. The chain has TRBV6-5 and TRBJ1-1; D perhaps matches TRBD1 (5 bases). CDR3 length: 16 residues. V was pared by 4 bases and J by 0 bases, with 15 bases between. From germline, CDR1 is MNHEY and CDR2 SVGAGI.

The chain employs TRBV6-4 and TRBJ1-2; TRBD1 matches at 7 bases. Germline loops: CDR1 MRHNA, CDR2 SNTAGT. V dropped 0 bases and J dropped 4; count of bases not matched to a gene: 11. CDR3 length equals 17 residues. The CDR3 here is CASSDSYRGVKGYGYTF. CDR3 nucleotide sequence: TGTGCCAGCAGTGACTCGTACAGGGGAGTGAAGGGCTATGGCTACACCTTC.

The CDR3 DNA is TGTGCCAGCAGCTTAGCGGTCGGGTCATCAACTACGCAGTATTTT. Protein: CASSLAVGSSTTQYF. The chain links TRBV7-8 to TRBJ2-3, with D uncertain. Germline V CDR1 and CDR2: SGHVS, FQNEAQ. The CDR3 is 15 residues long. Trimming took off 0 bases at V and 8 bases at J, with 15 bases between the two ends. Full variable domain (rest looked up from reference TRBV7-8 and TRBJ2-3): GAGVSQSPRYKVAKRGQDVALRCDPISGHVSLFWYQQALGQGPEFLTYFQNEAQLDKSGLPSDRFFAERPEGSVSTLKIQRTQQEDSAVYLCASSLAVGSSTTQYFGPGTRLTVL.

V gene TRBV21-1 combines with J gene TRBJ2-7; the table's D call of TRBD2 was not tested on the DNA. TRBV21-1 is labeled a pseudogene. This CDR3 region has 15 residues. Written as DNA, the CDR3 is TGTGCCAGCAGCAAAATCCGCGGGGGGCTCCACGAGCAGTACTTC. Translating it yields CASSKIRGGLHEQYF.

V usage is TRBV11-3 and J usage is TRBJ2-5; 8 nucleotides agree with TRBD2. Per the germline V gene, CDR1 is SGHNT and CDR2 is YENEEA. The CDR3 length is 13 residues. V lost 2 bases, J lost 4 bases, and 0 bases stayed unmatched. The CDR3 region has the DNA TGTGCCAGCAGCTTAACTAGCGGAGAGACCCAGTACTTC. Encoded protein: CASSLTSGETQYF.

The chain is built from TRBV30 and TRBJ2-7, with TRBD1 identical over 7 bases. Per germline, CDR1 GTSNPN and CDR2 SVGIG (reference sequence). The length of the CDR3 is 12 residues. Trimming at V came to 7 bases and at J to 3 bases, leaving 6 bases not matched to a gene. The CDR3 loop is CASGQTSYEQYF. In nucleotides, the CDR3 is TGTGCCTCGGGACAGACAAGCTACGAGCAGTACTTC.

The chain recombines TRBV27 with TRBJ1-4; D possibly corresponds to TRBD1 (6 bases). The CDR3 spans 15 residues. Trimming cost V 4 bases and J 3 bases, with 12 bases left between them. Germline CDR1 MNHEY, CDR2 SMNVEV (reference sequence). CDR3 amino acids: CASSSLGGPNEKLFF. CDR3 nucleotide sequence: TGTGCCAGCAGTTCCTTAGGGGGTCCTAATGAAAAACTGTTTTTT. Looking up the rest from reference TRBV27 and TRBJ1-4 gives the full variable domain: EAQVTQNPRYLITVTGKKLTVTCSQNMNHEYMSWYRQDPGLGLRQIYYSMNVEVTDKGDVPEGYKVSRKEKRNFPLILESPSPNQTSLYFCASSSLGGPNEKLFFGSGTQLSVL.

V is TRBV30 and J is TRBJ2-2, with TRBD1 matching over 7 bases. This CDR3 region has 13 residues. CDR1 is GTSNPN and CDR2 is SVGIG in the germline V gene (reference sequence). V was clipped by 4 bases and J by 7 bases; unmatched bases: 6. CDR3 loop: CAWKKTGIGELFF. CDR3 sequence (DNA): TGTGCCTGGAAGAAGACAGGGATCGGGGAGCTGTTTTTT.

The CDR3 DNA is TGTGCCAGCAGCATAGGGGGACTAGCGGGGAACACCGGGGAGCTGTTTTTT. The encoded protein is CASSIGGLAGNTGELFF. The chain combines TRBV5-4 with TRBJ2-2, with 12 bases that match TRBD2. CDR1 and CDR2 from the germline V gene are SGHNT and YYREEE (reference sequence). The CDR3 is 17 amino acids. V trimming: 4 bases; J trimming: 1 base; junction bases outside the gene matches: 5.

The J gene is TRBJ2-1, the V gene TRBV19, with 9 bases aligning to TRBD2. Germline assignment: CDR1 LNHDA and CDR2 SQIVND (reference sequence). The CDR3 contains 15 residues. Trimming cost V 1 base and J 8 bases; bases outside gene matches: 6. The CDR3 region has the DNA TGTGCCAGTAGTATAGGGTTTAGCGGGGGCCATGAGCAGTTCTTC. Translation gives CASSIGFSGGHEQFF.

This CDR3 reads CAISQGTGGGQPQHF. The CDR3 DNA reads as TGTGCCATCAGTCAAGGGACAGGGGGTGGTCAGCCCCAGCATTTT. The chain is built from TRBV10-3 and TRBJ1-5, with 11 bases fitting TRBD1. This CDR3 contains 15 residues. Germline V gives CDR1 ENHRY, CDR2 SYGVKD. The trim removed 5 bases at V and 6 bases at J, leaving 6 bases unmatched.

This chain joins TRBV4-1 and TRBJ1-5; D ambiguous. V lost 0 bases and J 4 bases, leaving 10 bases between the germline ends. This CDR3 spans 15 amino acids. Per the germline V gene, CDR1 is MGHRA and CDR2 is YSYEKL. This CDR3 reads CASSQDGQVNQPQHF. CDR3 nucleotide sequence: TGCGCCAGCAGCCAAGATGGCCAGGTAAATCAGCCCCAGCATTTT.

This chain joins TRBV18 and TRBJ1-1; TRBD1 is a possible D gene (5 bases). The CDR3 is 15 amino acids. Trimming left V 6 bases short and J 5 bases short, with 19 bases between. The germline CDR1 and CDR2 sequences are KGHSH and LQKENI. The CDR3, as DNA: TGTGCCAGCTCGCCGCGCAGGGAGGCTGGGACTGAAGCTTTCTTT. Translated, it gives CASSPRREAGTEAFF.

This chain links TRBV7-3 with TRBJ2-5, with 9 bases that match TRBD1. Germline CDR1 SGHTA, CDR2 FQGTGA. V was clipped by 5 bases and J by 2 bases; unmatched bases: 0. The CDR3 runs to 13 residues. This CDR3 reads CASSGTGQETQYF. Here the CDR3 DNA reads TGTGCCAGCAGCGGGACAGGGCAAGAGACCCAGTACTTC.

This clone was detected once. The chain combines TRBV30 with TRBJ2-7; D may be TRBD2 (5 bases). The CDR3 is made up of 14 amino acids. Germline loops: CDR1 GTSNPN, CDR2 SVGIG (reference sequence). Trimming shortened V by 0 bases and J by 2 bases, and 11 bases separated the two germline ends. The CDR3 DNA reads TGTGCCTGGAGTGTAATCGGGGAACCCTACGAGCAGTACTTC. It codes for CAWSVIGEPYEQYF.

This sequence joins TRBV12-5 and TRBJ1-2; weak D call: TRBD1 (5 bases). The germline V gene encodes CDR1 LGHNT and CDR2 FRNRAP. There are 17 residues in the CDR3. V was trimmed by 0 bases and J by 2 bases, leaving 16 bases between them. CDR3 DNA sequence: TGTGCTAGTGGTTTGGTACTCCGAAACAGGTTGAACTATGGCTACACCTTC. This codes for CASGLVLRNRLNYGYTF.

The table lists this clone with a count of one. The J gene is TRBJ2-1, the V gene TRBV7-2, with 7 bases fitting TRBD2. The CDR3 consists of 13 residues. Germline trimming cut 1 base from V and 16 bases from J; bases unmatched to any gene: 10. Germline CDR1 SGHTA, CDR2 FQGNSA. CDR3: CASSLVGDGGGFF. CDR3 nucleotide sequence: TGTGCCAGCAGCTTAGTTGGCGATGGCGGGGGTTTCTTC.

The chain recombines TRBV2 with TRBJ2-3, with TRBD2 matching 7 bases. V shed 6 bases and J 4 bases; nucleotides not matched to a gene: 7. The germline V gene encodes CDR1 SNHLY and CDR2 FYNNEI. The CDR3 covers 14 residues. CDR3 sequence reads: CASRPGLLPDTQYF. The CDR3, as DNA: TGTGCCAGCAGGCCGGGACTACTCCCAGATACGCAGTATTTT.

The chain uses TRBV19 and TRBJ2-1, with 11 bases identical to TRBD1. The CDR3 extends over 15 amino acids. From germline, CDR1 is LNHDA and CDR2 SQIVND (reference sequence). V was pared by 5 bases and J by 3 bases, with 3 bases of the junction left unmatched. The CDR3 region has the DNA TGTGCCAGTAGTTGGGGACAGGGGGTCTACAATGAGCAGTTCTTC. Encoded protein: CASSWGQGVYNEQFF.

This clone was observed a single time. The chain has TRBV10-3 and TRBJ2-3; D may be TRBD1 (5 bases). CDR3 length: 11 amino acids. The V and J ends lost 10 bases and 4 bases respectively, with 9 bases between them. Germline V gives CDR1 ENHRY, CDR2 SYGVKD. CDR3 amino acids: CASTGADTQYF. CDR3 coding DNA: TGTGCCAGTACAGGAGCAGATACGCAGTATTTT.